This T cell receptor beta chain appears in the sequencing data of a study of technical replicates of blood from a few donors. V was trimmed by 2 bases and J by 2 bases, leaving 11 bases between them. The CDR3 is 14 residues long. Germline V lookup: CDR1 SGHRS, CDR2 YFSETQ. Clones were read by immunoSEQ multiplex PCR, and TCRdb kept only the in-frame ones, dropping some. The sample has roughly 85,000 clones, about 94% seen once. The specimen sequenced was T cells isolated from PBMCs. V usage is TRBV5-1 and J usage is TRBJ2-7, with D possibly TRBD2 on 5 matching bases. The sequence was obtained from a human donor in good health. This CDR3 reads CASSLLETTYEQYF. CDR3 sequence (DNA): TGCGCCAGCAGCTTACTAGAGACAACCTACGAGCAGTACTTC. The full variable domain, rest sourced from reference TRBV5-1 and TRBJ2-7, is KAGVTQTPRYLIKTRGQQVTLSCSPISGHRSVSWYQQTPGQGLQFLFEYFSETQRNKGNFPGRFSGRQFSNSRSEMNVSTLELGDSALYLCASSLLETTYEQYFGPGTRLTVT.